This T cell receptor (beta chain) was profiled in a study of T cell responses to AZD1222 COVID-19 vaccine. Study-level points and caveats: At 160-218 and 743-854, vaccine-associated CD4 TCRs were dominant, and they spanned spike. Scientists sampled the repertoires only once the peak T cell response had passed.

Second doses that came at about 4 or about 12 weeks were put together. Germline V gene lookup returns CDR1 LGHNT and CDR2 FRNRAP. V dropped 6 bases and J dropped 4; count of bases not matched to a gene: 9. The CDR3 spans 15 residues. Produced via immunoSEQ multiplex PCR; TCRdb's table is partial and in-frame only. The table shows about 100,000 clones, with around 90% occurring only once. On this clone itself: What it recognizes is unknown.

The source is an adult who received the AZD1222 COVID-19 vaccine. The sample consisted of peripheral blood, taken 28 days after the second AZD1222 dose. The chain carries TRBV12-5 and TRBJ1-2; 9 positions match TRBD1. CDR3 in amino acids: CASGPTGGPSYGYTF. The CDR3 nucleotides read TGTGCTAGTGGCCCCACAGGGGGCCCATCCTATGGCTACACCTTC. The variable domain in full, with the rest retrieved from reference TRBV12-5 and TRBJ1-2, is DARVTQTPRHKVTEMGQEVTMRCQPILGHNTVFWYRQTMMQGLELLAYFRNRAPLDDSGMPKDRFSAEMPDATLATLKIQPSEPRDSAVYFCASGPTGGPSYGYTFGSGTRLTVV.